A selection of T cell receptor beta chains follows, all from one sample in a study of blood T cell repertoires in COVID-19. The protocol was immunoSEQ multiplex PCR, while the TCRdb copy is restricted to in-frame clones and leaves out a portion. The table records some 220,000 clones, 86% of them present only once. The source material was PBMCs or T cells enriched from blood (not recorded which). The source of these receptors is a woman between 45 and 65 years old in a cohort exposed to, infected with or recovered from COVID-19 (not recorded which). The CDR3 runs from the conserved cysteine through the conserved F or W. Fields, in order: CDR3 DNA, CDR3 protein, J gene, V gene, clone size, D gene. A D gene is named only where the DNA matches it firmly. Clone size is shown for a subset of rows, as once, few, many or a class of expanded clone.

DNA: TGTGCCAGCAGCCGTTTCAGGACAGTTGTTGAAAAACTGTTTTTT
CDR3: CASSRFRTVVEKLFF
J: TRBJ1-4
V: TRBV7-2
size: -
D: -

DNA: TGTGCCAGCAGCTGGGGGGTGCGGAGGAAGGGCTGCCAAGAGACCCAGTACTTC
CDR3: CASSWGVRRKGCQETQYF
J: TRBJ2-5
V: TRBV12-1
size: -
D: -

DNA: TGTGCCAGCAGCGTAGGCGTTGCGGGGGAAGAGACCCAGTACTTC
CDR3: CASSVGVAGEETQYF
J: TRBJ2-5
V: TRBV9
size: -
D: TRBD2

DNA: TGCGCCAGCAGCTCGTCGACAGGACTCCATGGCTACACCTTC
CDR3: CASSSSTGLHGYTF
J: TRBJ1-2
V: TRBV4-3
size: once
D: -

DNA: TGTGCCAGCAGCGTACGGGGACAGGGTTTAACTGAAGCTTTCTTT
CDR3: CASSVRGQGLTEAFF
J: TRBJ1-1
V: TRBV9
size: -
D: TRBD1

DNA: TGCAGCGTTGAAGAGGGAGCCGGGACATTCGTCCATGGCTACACCTTC
CDR3: CSVEEGAGTFVHGYTF
J: TRBJ1-2
V: TRBV29-1
size: -
D: -

DNA: TGTGCCAGCAGCATACCCCAGGGTGCTGTGGGGCAGTACTTC
CDR3: CASSIPQGAVGQYF
J: TRBJ2-7
V: TRBV7-2
size: -
D: -

DNA: TGTGCCAGCTCACCGGTGAGCACTGAAGCTTTCTTT
CDR3: CASSPVSTEAFF
J: TRBJ1-1
V: TRBV18
size: -
D: -

DNA: TGTGCCAGCAGCGTTACAGGGTCCGGCACTGAAGCTTTCTTT
CDR3: CASSVTGSGTEAFF
J: TRBJ1-1
V: TRBV6-5
size: -
D: -

DNA: TGTGCCAGCAGCTTTACTAGCGGGCTTTACAATGAGCAGTTCTTC
CDR3: CASSFTSGLYNEQFF
J: TRBJ2-1
V: TRBV9
size: -
D: TRBD2

DNA: TGTGCCAGCAGCCAAGGCGCTGGCTACACCTTC
CDR3: CASSQGAGYTF
J: TRBJ1-2
V: TRBV3-1/TRBV3-2
size: -
D: -

DNA: TGTGCCAGCAGCGTAGAAGCGGGACAAGTAGAGACCCAGTACTTC
CDR3: CASSVEAGQVETQYF
J: TRBJ2-5
V: TRBV9
size: -
D: -

DNA: TGTGCCAGCAGCTTGGTGCCACCAGATAATTCACCCCTCCACTTT
CDR3: CASSLVPPDNSPLHF
J: TRBJ1-6
V: TRBV5-8
size: -
D: -

DNA: TGCGCCAGCAGCTTGGAGTACGTCGGCTCTGGGGCCAACGTCCTGACTTTC
CDR3: CASSLEYVGSGANVLTF
J: TRBJ2-6
V: TRBV5-1
size: -
D: -

DNA: TGTGCCAGCAGCAGCCTGGGACAGCTCGATCTTCAGTACTTC
CDR3: CASSSLGQLDLQYF
J: TRBJ2-4
V: TRBV7-9
size: -
D: TRBD1

DNA: TGTGCCAGCAGTTACTCTCTAGCGGGGGTCACAGATACGCAGTATTTT
CDR3: CASSYSLAGVTDTQYF
J: TRBJ2-3
V: TRBV6-5
size: -
D: TRBD2

DNA: TGTGCCAGCACCGTGGTTAGGGGGCATGGAAACACCATATATTTT
CDR3: CASTVVRGHGNTIYF
J: TRBJ1-3
V: TRBV5-8
size: -
D: TRBD1

DNA: TGTGCCAGCAGCAAAAAGGGGACAGATACGCAGTATTTT
CDR3: CASSKKGTDTQYF
J: TRBJ2-3
V: TRBV21-1
size: -
D: -

DNA: TGTGCCAGCAGCTTAAGGGGCGACATGCTAGGTACTAATGAAAAACTGTTTTTT
CDR3: CASSLRGDMLGTNEKLFF
J: TRBJ1-4
V: TRBV11-3
size: -
D: -

DNA: TGCGCCAGCAGCCAAGACCTAACAGGACAAAACTATGGCTACACCTTC
CDR3: CASSQDLTGQNYGYTF
J: TRBJ1-2
V: TRBV4-3
size: -
D: -

DNA: TGTGCCAGCAGTCCGAGGACAGGGCGCCCCGCAACTAATGAAAAACTGTTTTTT
CDR3: CASSPRTGRPATNEKLFF
J: TRBJ1-4
V: TRBV27
size: -
D: TRBD1

DNA: TGTGCCAGCTCACCCCATAGCAATCAGCCCCAGCATTTT
CDR3: CASSPHSNQPQHF
J: TRBJ1-5
V: TRBV18
size: -
D: -

DNA: TGTGCCAGCAGCTTTGGCCTAGGGGTTCGCGAGCAGTACTTC
CDR3: CASSFGLGVREQYF
J: TRBJ2-7
V: TRBV7-2
size: -
D: -

DNA: TGTGCCAGCAGCCACAGGGGGGCTAACACTGAAGCTTTCTTT
CDR3: CASSHRGANTEAFF
J: TRBJ1-1
V: TRBV3-1/TRBV3-2
size: -
D: TRBD1

DNA: TGTGCCACCAGCAGATCGGGGTGGGGGGAGCTGTTTTTT
CDR3: CATSRSGWGELFF
J: TRBJ2-2
V: TRBV15
size: once
D: -

DNA: TGTGCCACCAGTGATCGGGGGAGCGGGGGCACAGATACGCAGTATTTT
CDR3: CATSDRGSGGTDTQYF
J: TRBJ2-3
V: TRBV24-1
size: once
D: TRBD2

DNA: TGTGCCAGCAGCTTTACGGCAGGGGCGGACGATACGCAGTATTTT
CDR3: CASSFTAGADDTQYF
J: TRBJ2-3
V: TRBV11-2
size: -
D: -

DNA: TGTGCCAGCAGCCCCGCCACAGTTACCTATGAGCAGTTCTTC
CDR3: CASSPATVTYEQFF
J: TRBJ2-1
V: TRBV7-2
size: -
D: -

DNA: TGTGCCAGCAGCCAAGGGATAGCGGGGGGCGGGGAGACCCAGTACTTC
CDR3: CASSQGIAGGGETQYF
J: TRBJ2-5
V: TRBV3-1/TRBV3-2
size: -
D: TRBD2

DNA: TGTGCCAGCAGCCCTGGACAGGGGGGTTACAATGAGCAGTTCTTC
CDR3: CASSPGQGGYNEQFF
J: TRBJ2-1
V: TRBV9
size: -
D: TRBD1

DNA: TGTGCCTGGAAGGAGGGCGGGGAGCTGTTTTTT
CDR3: CAWKEGGELFF
J: TRBJ2-2
V: TRBV30
size: -
D: -

DNA: TGCGCCAGCAGCCAAGATAAGGGAGTAGGGACTGAAGCTTTCTTT
CDR3: CASSQDKGVGTEAFF
J: TRBJ1-1
V: TRBV4-3
size: once
D: -

DNA: TGTGCCAGTAGTAAAACCGCGGGACAGGGGGCCTCCCCACTCAGGGGGACCCAGTACTTC
CDR3: CASSKTAGQGASPLRGTQYF
J: TRBJ2-5
V: TRBV19
size: -
D: TRBD1

DNA: TGTGCCACCAGCAGAGGACAGGGCTCCTACGAGCAGTACTTC
CDR3: CATSRGQGSYEQYF
J: TRBJ2-7
V: TRBV15
size: -
D: TRBD1

DNA: TGCGCCAGCAGCCAGACGGACAGGGCAGCCTACGAGCAGTACTTC
CDR3: CASSQTDRAAYEQYF
J: TRBJ2-7
V: TRBV4-1
size: -
D: TRBD1

DNA: TGTGCCACCAGCAGGTATTGGAAGCGAACGCTCCAAGAGACCCAGTACTTC
CDR3: CATSRYWKRTLQETQYF
J: TRBJ2-5
V: TRBV15
size: -
D: -

DNA: TGCAGCGTTGAAGAGTTAAGGGGCCGGGCTTTCTTT
CDR3: CSVEELRGRAFF
J: TRBJ1-1
V: TRBV29-1
size: few
D: -

DNA: TGTGCCAGCAGCCCCGTGGATACGCAGTATTTT
CDR3: CASSPVDTQYF
J: TRBJ2-3
V: TRBV7-8
size: -
D: -

DNA: TGTGCCTGGAGTGTACGGGGGTCACCAGATACGCAGTATTTT
CDR3: CAWSVRGSPDTQYF
J: TRBJ2-3
V: TRBV30
size: -
D: -

DNA: TGTGCCAGCAGACTCAATTCTGAGACCCAGTACTTC
CDR3: CASRLNSETQYF
J: TRBJ2-5
V: TRBV13
size: -
D: -